This TCR beta chain was sequenced during a study of patients and donors after allogeneic stem cell transplantation. A single record per CDR3 protein comes from TCRdb applying MiXCR to the RT-PCR reads. This sample has roughly 880,000 distinct CDR3 sequences; roughly 18% occur once, and the top ten carry about 6%. The CDR3 spans 13 residues. The ends lost 4 bases at V and 7 bases at J; junction bases unmatched: 7. Germline V gene sequence: CDR1 SGHRS, CDR2 YFSETQ. The chain uses TRBV5-1 and TRBJ2-7, with 8 positions matching TRBD1. Sequencing was carried out using blood, either unsorted or a sorted T cell fraction (not recorded which). This receptor was taken from a human donor who was either an allogeneic HSCT recipient or a stem cell or donor lymphocyte infusion donor (not recorded which). It is not recorded whose cells these are; they may come from a transplant donor. This CDR3 is CASSTGQGQEQYF. The CDR3 bases are TGCGCCAGCAGCACCGGACAGGGTCAAGAGCAGTACTTC.